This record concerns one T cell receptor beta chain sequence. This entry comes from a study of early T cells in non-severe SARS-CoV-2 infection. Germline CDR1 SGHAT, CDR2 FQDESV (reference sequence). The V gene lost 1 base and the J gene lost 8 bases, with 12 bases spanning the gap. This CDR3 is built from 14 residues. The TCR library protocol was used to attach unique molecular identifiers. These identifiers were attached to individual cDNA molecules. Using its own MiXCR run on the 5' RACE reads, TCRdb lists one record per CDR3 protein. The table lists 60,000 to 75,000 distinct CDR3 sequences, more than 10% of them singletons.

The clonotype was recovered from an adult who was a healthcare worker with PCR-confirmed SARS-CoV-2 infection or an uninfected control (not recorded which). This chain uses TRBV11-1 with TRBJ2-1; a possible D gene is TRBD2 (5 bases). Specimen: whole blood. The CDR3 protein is CASSLGSSFHEQFF. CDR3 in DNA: TGTGCCAGCAGCTTAGGATCTAGCTTTCATGAGCAGTTCTTC.